One and the same sample provided the 32 T cell receptor beta chains below, sequenced in a study of T cell responses to AZD1222 COVID-19 vaccine. Sequenced by immunoSEQ multiplex PCR; TCRdb stores in-frame clones only, minus some. The data show approximately 130,000 clones, about nine tenths seen once. The specimen comprised peripheral blood, sampled 28 days after the second AZD1222 dose. Receptors were obtained from an adult who received the AZD1222 COVID-19 vaccine.

The CDR3 coding sequence is TGTGCCAGCAGTTCCCTGGAGAAAGATACGCAGTATTTT. This translates into CASSSLEKDTQYF. The chain has TRBV27 and TRBJ2-3; D gene ambiguous. V was pared by 4 bases and J by 5 bases, with 10 bases between. Germline V gene data show CDR1 as MNHEY and CDR2 as SMNVEV (reference sequence). The CDR3 has 13 amino acids.

V is TRBV6-5 and J is TRBJ1-1; D gene uncertain. The length of the CDR3 is 13 residues. The ends were cut back, 0 bases at V and 8 bases at J, with 10 bases in the middle. Germline V lookup: CDR1 MNHEY, CDR2 SVGAGI. CDR3 protein: CASSYSPVTEAFF. The CDR3 DNA is TGTGCCAGCAGTTACTCCCCCGTCACAGAAGCTTTCTTT.

This clone was seen only once. The rearrangement links TRBV4-2 to TRBJ2-1; 13 nucleotides line up with TRBD2. There are 17 residues in the CDR3. V trimming: 0 bases; J trimming: 2 bases; junction bases outside the gene matches: 1. In germline, CDR1 is LGHNA, CDR2 YNFKEQ. The CDR3 here is CASSQEGLAGTYNEQFF. CDR3 DNA sequence: TGTGCCAGCAGCCAAGAGGGACTAGCGGGGACCTACAATGAGCAGTTCTTC.

The J gene is TRBJ2-5, the V gene TRBV21-1. TRBV21-1 is described as a pseudogene. This CDR3 has 11 amino acids. DNA for the CDR3: TGTGCCAGCAGCAAAGAAGAGACCCAGTACTTC. It codes for CASSKEETQYF.

The chain uses TRBV7-2 and TRBJ1-2; D is possibly TRBD1 (6 bases). V lost 6 bases and J lost 5, with 13 bases in between. The CDR3 has 13 residues. CDR1 and CDR2 (germline): SGHTA, FQGNSA. The CDR3 sequence: CASRSQGTYGYTF. The DNA of the CDR3 is TGTGCCAGCAGATCCCAGGGGACTTATGGCTACACCTTC.

V gene TRBV24-1 combines with J gene TRBJ2-5, with 8 nucleotides matching TRBD1. Trimming cost V 1 base and J 5 bases; bases outside gene matches: 20. Germline CDR1 reads KGHDR; CDR2 reads SFDVKD. This CDR3 has 20 residues. The CDR3 sequence: CATSDFRISPGGGWLETQYF. The CDR3 nucleotides are TGTGCCACCAGTGATTTTCGTATTTCTCCAGGGGGCGGCTGGTTGGAGACCCAGTACTTC.

The J gene is TRBJ1-1, the V gene TRBV6-6, with D possibly being TRBD1 (6 bases). The CDR3 loop spans 13 amino acids. Germline CDR1 reads MNHNY; CDR2 reads SVGAGI (reference sequence). Trimming took off 2 bases at V and 3 bases at J, with 7 bases between the two ends. CDR3 protein: CASSYRTDTEAFF. The CDR3 DNA is TGTGCCAGCAGTTACCGGACAGACACTGAAGCTTTCTTT.

The chain has TRBV5-1 and TRBJ1-1; TRBD1 is a possible D gene (5 bases). The CDR3 sequence is 14 residues long. CDR1 is SGHRS, CDR2 YFSETQ, per germline. Trimming cost V 2 bases and J 8 bases, with 16 bases left between them. CDR3 sequence: CASSFGRDAGEAFF. Here the CDR3 DNA reads TGCGCCAGCAGCTTCGGTCGGGACGCGGGGGAAGCTTTCTTT.

This clone was found once. DNA for the CDR3: TGTGCCAGCAGCCAAGGCGGCCCCCTCTACAATGAGCAGTTCTTC. Protein sequence: CASSQGGPLYNEQFF. The chain employs TRBV14 and TRBJ2-1, with no clear D. The V and J ends lost 1 base and 3 bases respectively, with 10 bases between them. Germline lookup yields CDR1 SGHDN and CDR2 FVKESK. This CDR3 region has 15 residues. Together with reference TRBV14 and TRBJ2-1, the CDR3 gives the full variable domain: EAGVTQFPSHSVIEKGQTVTLRCDPISGHDNLYWYRRVMGKEIKFLLHFVKESKQDESGMPNNRFLAERTGGTYSTLKVQPAELEDSGVYFCASSQGGPLYNEQFFGPGTRLTVL.

CDR3 loop: CAISLRGFAEAFF. CDR3 bases: TGTGCCATCAGTTTGAGGGGTTTCGCTGAAGCTTTCTTT. The V and J genes are TRBV10-3 and TRBJ1-1; tentatively, D is TRBD1 (5 bases). The germline V gene has CDR1 ENHRY and CDR2 SYGVKD. The CDR3 sequence is 13 residues long. Deletions cut 5 bases from V and 6 bases from J, with 13 bases between.

This sequence joins TRBV10-3 and TRBJ1-3, with D unclear. The germline V and J ends were trimmed by 6 bases and 1 base, with 7 bases remaining between them. CDR1 and CDR2 (germline): ENHRY, SYGVKD. The CDR3 runs to 13 residues. The chain's CDR3 is CAIRGTSGNTIYF. CDR3 DNA: TGTGCCATCAGAGGTACGTCTGGAAACACCATATATTTT.

The CDR3 coding sequence is TGCGCCAGCAGTCTCGGTGCTCTGGGAGACGGAAACACCATATATTTT. This translates into CASSLGALGDGNTIYF. This sequence joins TRBV5-1 and TRBJ1-3; D ambiguous. The CDR3 spans 16 residues. Germline-derived CDR1 and CDR2 are SGHRS and YFSETQ. The V end lost 5 bases, the J end lost 4 bases, and 19 bases lay between the germline ends.

The chain has TRBV7-2 and TRBJ2-7, with a possible D match to TRBD2 (5 bases). Germline V gives CDR1 SGHTA, CDR2 FQGNSA. CDR3 size: 16 residues. Trimming took off 2 bases at V and 3 bases at J, with 17 bases between the two ends. The CDR3 DNA is TGTGCCAGCAGCTTACAGGACTCTCCTTGGGGCTACGAGCAGTACTTC. Translating gives CASSLQDSPWGYEQYF.

The chain recombines TRBV19 with TRBJ2-3; TRBD2 matches at 8 bases. This CDR3 comprises 14 residues. Per germline, CDR1 LNHDA and CDR2 SQIVND (reference sequence). Losses at the gene ends were 5 bases for V and 4 bases for J; bases not matched to a gene: 5. This CDR3 is CASSRLAGSDTQYF. The CDR3 region has the DNA TGTGCCAGTAGTCGGCTAGCGGGCTCAGATACGCAGTATTTT.

The chain recombines TRBV6-5 with TRBJ1-5; possibly TRBD1 for D (5 bases). Germline CDR1 and CDR2: MNHEY and SVGAGI. The CDR3 sequence is 13 residues long. V was pared by 6 bases and J by 4 bases, with 10 bases between. The CDR3 protein is CASSADRNQPQHF. DNA for the CDR3: TGTGCCAGCAGCGCCGACAGAAATCAGCCCCAGCATTTT.

V gene TRBV23-1 combines with J gene TRBJ1-1; D remains unclear. TRBV23-1 is placed among ORFs of uncertain function. The CDR3 loop spans 11 amino acids. V shed 2 bases and J shed 6 bases, with 4 bases lying between them. The CDR3 protein is CASSQAAEAFF. CDR3 DNA sequence: TGCGCCAGCAGTCAAGCGGCTGAAGCTTTCTTT.

J is TRBJ2-6 and V is TRBV5-4; 9 positions agree with TRBD1. After removal of 4 bases from V and 1 base from J, the junction contained 9 bases not matched to a gene. Germline CDR1 is SGHNT and CDR2 is YYREEE (reference sequence). The CDR3 extends over 18 amino acids. CDR3 DNA: TGTGCCAGCAGCCGATCGGGGACAGGGCCGTCTGGGGCCAACGTCCTGACTTTC. It codes for CASSRSGTGPSGANVLTF.

This clone was picked up many times. The chain uses TRBV6-2 or TRBV6-3 and TRBJ2-3, with TRBD2 matching over 12 bases. Germline V lookup: CDR1 MNHEY, CDR2 SVGEGT. V shed 6 bases, J shed 3 bases, and the junction held 4 bases outside the gene matches. The CDR3 length is 15 residues. DNA of the CDR3: TGTGCCAGCAGCCTGACTAGCGGGGGAACAGATACGCAGTATTTT. Translating it yields CASSLTSGGTDTQYF.

V and J are TRBV19 and TRBJ1-1; a weak D match, TRBD1 (5 bases). The CDR3 contains 15 residues. In germline, CDR1 is LNHDA, CDR2 SQIVND (reference sequence). V shed 5 bases and J shed 2 bases, with 15 bases lying between them. The CDR3, as DNA: TGTGCCAGTAGTGCGGCAGGGTCGGCAAACACTGAAGCTTTCTTT. Protein product: CASSAAGSANTEAFF.

The rearrangement links TRBV6-5 to TRBJ1-1; maybe TRBD1 (6 bases). The V end was cut by 7 bases, the J end by 4 bases, with 16 bases between. Germline lookup yields CDR1 MNHEY and CDR2 SVGAGI. CDR3 length: 14 amino acids. The CDR3 nucleotides are TGTGCCAGCACCAGGGGAGGGATGGGCACTGAAGCTTTCTTT. Protein product: CASTRGGMGTEAFF.

The chain uses TRBV5-1 and TRBJ1-4, with TRBD1 matching over 10 bases. Germline V gene lookup returns CDR1 SGHRS and CDR2 YFSETQ. This CDR3 region has 14 residues. The V gene end was trimmed by 7 bases and the J gene end by 7 bases; junction bases not matched to a gene: 7. The CDR3 DNA follows: TGCGCCAGCGACACGACAGGGGGCGGTGAAAAACTGTTTTTT. This encodes CASDTTGGGEKLFF.

The chain carries TRBV16 and TRBJ2-1; 9 bases agree with TRBD2. The CDR3 covers 15 residues. Germline V gives CDR1 KGHSY, CDR2 FQNENV. V was clipped by 4 bases and J by 2 bases; unmatched bases: 3. Here the CDR3 reads CASSPQRGAYNEQFF. In DNA, the CDR3 is TGTGCCAGCAGCCCACAGCGGGGGGCCTACAATGAGCAGTTCTTC.

The chain recombines TRBV7-2 with TRBJ1-2, with a weak D call TRBD1 (6 bases). Germline V gives CDR1 SGHTA, CDR2 FQGNSA. V was shortened by 5 bases and J by 4 bases, with 14 bases between the two germline ends. The CDR3 length is 14 residues. CDR3 residues: CASSPSGTSYGYTF. CDR3 DNA: TGTGCCAGCAGCCCCTCCGGGACATCCTATGGCTACACCTTC.

This rearrangement joins TRBV2 to TRBJ2-1; D uncertain. Germline values: CDR1 SNHLY, CDR2 FYNNEI. The CDR3 has 14 residues. V was trimmed by 7 bases and J by 10 bases, leaving 20 bases between them. This CDR3 reads CASNPSWSVFEQFF. CDR3 DNA sequence: TGTGCCAGCAACCCCTCATGGAGTGTTTTCGAGCAGTTCTTC.

The gene calls are TRBV10-3 and TRBJ1-1, with D possibly matching TRBD1 (6 bases). V dropped 3 bases and J dropped 2 bases, with 16 bases sitting between them. Germline V gene sequence: CDR1 ENHRY, CDR2 SYGVKD. The CDR3 runs 16 residues. CDR3 bases: TGTGCCATCAGTGACACCCCCGGGACAAACAACACTGAAGCTTTCTTT. Its translation is CAISDTPGTNNTEAFF.

J is TRBJ1-1 and V is TRBV7-9; no firm D call. This CDR3 is built from 15 residues. V gave up 4 bases and J gave up 3 bases, with 15 bases separating them. The V gene's germline CDR1 is SEHNR and CDR2 FQNEAQ (reference sequence). The DNA of the CDR3 is TGTGCCAGCAGCTCCTTGTGGACGGCCGACACTGAAGCTTTCTTT. It codes for CASSSLWTADTEAFF.

This rearrangement joins TRBV5-6 to TRBJ2-1; 8 positions match TRBD2. After removal of 1 base from V and 1 base from J, the junction contained 4 bases not matched to a gene. The CDR3 sequence is 16 residues long. The germline V gene has CDR1 SGHDT and CDR2 YYEEEE. Here the CDR3 DNA reads TGTGCCAGCAGCTTGACCAGCGGGAGTTCCTACAATGAGCAGTTCTTC. This gives the protein CASSLTSGSSYNEQFF.

V usage is TRBV7-2 and J usage is TRBJ1-2, with D unclear. Between the trimmed V and J ends, which lost 1 base and 4 bases, there was a span of 4 bases. Germline CDR1 and CDR2: SGHTA and FQGNSA. The CDR3 is 12 amino acids. The CDR3 region is CASSLGTYGYTF. Written as DNA, the CDR3 is TGTGCCAGCAGCTTAGGGACCTATGGCTACACCTTC.

The gene calls are TRBV5-1 and TRBJ2-7, with 12 bases fitting TRBD2. From germline, CDR1 is SGHRS and CDR2 YFSETQ. The CDR3 is 17 residues long. V lost 2 bases to trimming and J lost 0 bases; unmatched junction nucleotides: 6. The CDR3, as DNA: TGCGCCAGCAGCTTACTCCCTAGCGGGGGGGGCTCCTACGAGCAGTACTTC. Residues: CASSLLPSGGGSYEQYF.

This clone was found a few times. The rearrangement uses TRBV28 and TRBJ1-6, with a possible D match to TRBD1 (5 bases). CDR1 and CDR2 from the germline V gene are MDHEN and SYDVKM. The CDR3 covers 15 residues. Trimming stripped 5 bases from V and 0 bases from J, with 8 bases between. DNA for the CDR3: TGTGCCAGCAGTGAACAGGACTCCTATAATTCACCCCTCCACTTT. Protein sequence: CASSEQDSYNSPLHF.

The chain uses TRBV4-1 and TRBJ1-2, with 8 bases aligning to TRBD1. CDR3 length: 18 residues. Germline CDR1 reads MGHRA; CDR2 reads YSYEKL. The junction had 13 bases not matched to a gene; V was cut back by 1 base and J by 3 bases. The DNA of the CDR3 is TGCGCCAGCAGCCAAGTGGGAAAAGGACAGGGAGGCGACTATGGCTACACCTTC. Translated, it gives CASSQVGKGQGGDYGYTF.

This clone is a singleton in its sample. V is TRBV6-5 and J is TRBJ1-3, with 8 bases that match TRBD1. V dropped 7 bases and J dropped 6; count of bases not matched to a gene: 8. The CDR3 is 14 residues long. In germline, CDR1 is MNHEY, CDR2 SVGAGI. CDR3 DNA sequence: TGTGCCAGCAAGACAGGGGCGCTTTCAAACACCATATATTTT. Amino acids: CASKTGALSNTIYF.